These 17 T cell receptor beta chains originate from one sample sequenced in a study of shared clonotypes between healthy human individuals. Data came from immunoSEQ multiplex PCR; TCRdb stores just in-frame clones and leaves some out. The data hold about 2.3 million clones, with approximately 93% observed a single time. Sequences were obtained from naive CD4+ T cells from PBMCs. Regarding subset: CD45RA+ positively selected. The receptors here all came from a man aged 18 to 30 in good health. Some clones in this sample may be carry-over from other donors' samples.

V gene TRBV9 combines with J gene TRBJ2-7; TRBD1 agrees at 9 bases. Trimming at V came to 0 bases and at J to 6 bases, leaving 4 bases not matched to a gene. The CDR3 sequence is 14 residues long. CDR1 is SGDLS and CDR2 is YYNGEE in the germline V gene. The CDR3 sequence is CASSVVGQGAEQYF. The CDR3 nucleotides are TGTGCCAGCAGCGTAGTGGGACAGGGTGCCGAGCAGTACTTC.

A remark on this clone: This same CDR3 is encoded by further DNA sequences in the sample. This sequence joins TRBV7-2 and TRBJ2-7; 7 positions agree with TRBD2. The germline gives CDR1 SGHTA, CDR2 FQGNSA. This CDR3 has 15 amino acids. The V and J ends lost 2 bases and 0 bases, in that order; junction bases with no gene match: 4. CDR3 in DNA: TGTGCCAGCAGCTTAAGTGGCGGGAGCTCCTACGAGCAGTACTTC. Protein: CASSLSGGSSYEQYF. The full variable domain, rest sourced from reference TRBV7-2 and TRBJ2-7, is GAGVSQSPSNKVTEKGKDVELRCDPISGHTALYWYRQSLGQGLEFLIYFQGNSAPDKSGLPSDRFSAERTGGSVSTLTIQRTQQEDSAVYLCASSLSGGSSYEQYFGPGTRLTVT.

The chain links TRBV2 to TRBJ2-3, with TRBD1 as a possible D gene (5 bases). The germline V gene encodes CDR1 SNHLY and CDR2 FYNNEI. V was trimmed by 1 base and J by 11 bases, leaving 10 bases between them. The CDR3 is 12 amino acids. CDR3 sequence: CASSEGAGWQYF. The CDR3 DNA follows: TGTGCCAGCAGTGAAGGGGCAGGGTGGCAGTATTTT.

Details on this clone: The same CDR3 arises from other DNA sequences in this sample as well. This chain joins TRBV27 and TRBJ2-5; 7 bases align to TRBD2. Germline-derived CDR1 and CDR2 are MNHEY and SMNVEV (reference sequence). CDR3 length: 13 amino acids. V lost 5 bases to trimming and J lost 5 bases; unmatched junction nucleotides: 5. The CDR3 reads CASSLNGGETQYF. The CDR3 DNA follows: TGTGCCAGCAGTCTGAACGGGGGGGAGACCCAGTACTTC.

The chain combines TRBV6-1 with TRBJ1-5; perhaps TRBD1 as D (5 bases). V gave up 7 bases and J gave up 6 bases, with 13 bases separating them. Germline loops: CDR1 MNHNS, CDR2 SASEGT. The CDR3 is 13 amino acids. In DNA, the CDR3 is TGTGCCAGCACTGCGGGGCCTCGTCAGCCCCAGCATTTT. Its protein product is CASTAGPRQPQHF.

This chain connects TRBV5-3 to TRBJ2-1; 7 bases line up with TRBD2. TRBV5-3 is an ORF for which the function is uncertain. With V trimmed by 4 bases and J by 9 bases, 22 bases remained unmatched. The CDR3 runs to 18 residues. The CDR3 DNA reads TGTGCCAGAAGCCTGGGACTGCTGCGGGAGTGTGGTCCTACTGAGCAGTTCTTC. As protein: CARSLGLLRECGPTEQFF.

J is TRBJ1-1 and V is TRBV5-1; D is unresolved. With 0 bases removed from V and 11 bases from J, the gap between germline ends came to 14 bases. Germline V gives CDR1 SGHRS, CDR2 YFSETQ. The CDR3 consists of 13 residues. The CDR3 DNA reads TGCGCCAGCAGCTTGGAGGCCGGGTTGGAGGCTTTCTTT. Protein product: CASSLEAGLEAFF.

This chain connects TRBV10-3 to TRBJ1-4; 8 bases match TRBD1. J lost 1 base, V lost 1 base, and 2 bases had no gene match. CDR1 is ENHRY and CDR2 is SYGVKD in the germline V gene. The length of the CDR3 is 16 residues. CDR3 sequence (DNA): TGTGCCATCAGTGAGTTCGGACAGGGAACTAATGAAAAACTGTTTTTT. Translation: CAISEFGQGTNEKLFF.

Comments on this clone: Different DNA sequences within this sample yield the same CDR3. The chain uses TRBV28 and TRBJ1-2; D is ambiguous. Trimming left V 4 bases short and J 6 bases short, with 9 bases between. CDR3 length: 12 residues. Per germline, CDR1 MDHEN and CDR2 SYDVKM. CDR3 sequence: CASSSPGHGYTF. CDR3 nucleotide sequence: TGTGCCAGCAGTTCCCCCGGTCATGGCTACACCTTC.

As for this clone: Other DNA sequences from this sample encode an identical CDR3 as well. The chain is built from TRBV5-1 and TRBJ2-3; 10 bases agree with TRBD2. CDR3 length: 15 amino acids. Germline V gene sequence: CDR1 SGHRS, CDR2 YFSETQ. J was trimmed by 1 base and V by 4 bases; bases with no gene match: 3. CDR3 loop: CASSPGTSGTDTQYF. DNA of the CDR3: TGCGCCAGCAGCCCAGGGACTAGCGGCACAGATACGCAGTATTTT. The whole variable domain, filled in from reference TRBV5-1 and TRBJ2-3, reads KAGVTQTPRYLIKTRGQQVTLSCSPISGHRSVSWYQQTPGQGLQFLFEYFSETQRNKGNFPGRFSGRQFSNSRSEMNVSTLELGDSALYLCASSPGTSGTDTQYFGPGTRLTVL.

This chain connects TRBV6-1 to TRBJ1-2; unclear D gene. This CDR3 is built from 14 residues. Trimming shortened V by 0 bases and J by 3 bases, and 8 bases separated the two germline ends. Germline V gene data show CDR1 as MNHNS and CDR2 as SASEGT. The CDR3 sequence: CASSEAGRDYGYTF. The CDR3 DNA reads as TGTGCCAGCAGTGAAGCAGGGCGAGACTATGGCTACACCTTC.

The chain links TRBV7-9 to TRBJ2-3; a weak D match, TRBD2 (6 bases). Trimming removed 7 bases at V and 4 bases at J, with 9 bases between. CDR3 size: 12 residues. The germline gives CDR1 SEHNR, CDR2 FQNEAQ (reference sequence). The CDR3: CASKASADTQYF. The DNA for the CDR3 is TGTGCCAGCAAAGCTAGCGCAGATACGCAGTATTTT.

The J gene is TRBJ1-2, the V gene TRBV5-1; 7 positions match TRBD1. Trimming at V came to 0 bases and at J to 7 bases, leaving 3 bases not matched to a gene. CDR1 is SGHRS and CDR2 is YFSETQ in the germline V gene. CDR3 size: 13 residues. In DNA form, the CDR3 reads TGCGCCAGCAGCTTGGATCCAGGGGGTGGCTACACCTTC. This translates into CASSLDPGGGYTF.

V gene TRBV5-4 combines with J gene TRBJ1-2; the match to TRBD1 covers 11 bases. The CDR3 is made up of 15 amino acids. The germline V gene encodes CDR1 SGHNT and CDR2 YYREEE (reference sequence). V gave up 4 bases and J gave up 3 bases; unmatched junction bases: 5. In DNA, the CDR3 is TGTGCCAGCAGCCCATCGGGACAGGGGGACTATGGCTACACCTTC. This gives the protein CASSPSGQGDYGYTF.

The chain is built from TRBV18 and TRBJ1-5; a possible D gene is TRBD1 (5 bases). The CDR3 runs 17 residues. V was pared by 2 bases and J by 7 bases, with 21 bases between. The germline gives CDR1 KGHSH, CDR2 LQKENI. Here the CDR3 DNA reads TGTGCCAGCTCACCAAAGAAGGGGACTGGAGTGGGGCAGCCCCAGCATTTT. Amino acids: CASSPKKGTGVGQPQHF.

The chain couples TRBV7-8 to TRBJ2-7, with D possibly TRBD1 on 6 matching bases. The germline V gene has CDR1 SGHVS and CDR2 FQNEAQ. The CDR3 covers 14 residues. Trimming removed 6 bases at V and 3 bases at J, with 15 bases between. CDR3 sequence (DNA): TGTGCCAGCAGTTCCTCCGGGACACACTACGAGCAGTACTTC. It is translated as CASSSSGTHYEQYF.

The chain joins TRBV7-3 to TRBJ2-1; D is unresolved. This CDR3 comprises 16 residues. Germline values: CDR1 SGHTA, CDR2 FQGTGA. Deletions cut 2 bases from V and 6 bases from J, with 17 bases between. The CDR3 DNA reads as TGTGCCAGCAGCTTAGGTTCTGGGCTCATGGGCAATGAGCAGTTCTTC. Translating it yields CASSLGSGLMGNEQFF.